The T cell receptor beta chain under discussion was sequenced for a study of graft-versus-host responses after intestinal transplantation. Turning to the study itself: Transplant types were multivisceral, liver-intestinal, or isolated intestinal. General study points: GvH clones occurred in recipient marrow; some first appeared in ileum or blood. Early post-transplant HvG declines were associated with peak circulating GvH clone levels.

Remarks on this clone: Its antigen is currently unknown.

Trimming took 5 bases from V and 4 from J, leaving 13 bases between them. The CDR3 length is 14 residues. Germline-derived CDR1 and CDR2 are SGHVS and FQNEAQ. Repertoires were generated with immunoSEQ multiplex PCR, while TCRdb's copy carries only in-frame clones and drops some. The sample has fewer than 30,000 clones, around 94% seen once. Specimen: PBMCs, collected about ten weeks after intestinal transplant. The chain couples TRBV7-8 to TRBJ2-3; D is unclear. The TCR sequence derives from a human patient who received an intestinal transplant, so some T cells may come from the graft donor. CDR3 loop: CASSADLWPDTQYF. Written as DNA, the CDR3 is TGTGCCAGCAGCGCCGATTTGTGGCCAGATACGCAGTATTTT. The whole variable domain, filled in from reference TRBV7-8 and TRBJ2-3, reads GAGVSQSPRYKVAKRGQDVALRCDPISGHVSLFWYQQALGQGPEFLTYFQNEAQLDKSGLPSDRFFAERPEGSVSTLKIQRTQQEDSAVYLCASSADLWPDTQYFGPGTRLTVL.